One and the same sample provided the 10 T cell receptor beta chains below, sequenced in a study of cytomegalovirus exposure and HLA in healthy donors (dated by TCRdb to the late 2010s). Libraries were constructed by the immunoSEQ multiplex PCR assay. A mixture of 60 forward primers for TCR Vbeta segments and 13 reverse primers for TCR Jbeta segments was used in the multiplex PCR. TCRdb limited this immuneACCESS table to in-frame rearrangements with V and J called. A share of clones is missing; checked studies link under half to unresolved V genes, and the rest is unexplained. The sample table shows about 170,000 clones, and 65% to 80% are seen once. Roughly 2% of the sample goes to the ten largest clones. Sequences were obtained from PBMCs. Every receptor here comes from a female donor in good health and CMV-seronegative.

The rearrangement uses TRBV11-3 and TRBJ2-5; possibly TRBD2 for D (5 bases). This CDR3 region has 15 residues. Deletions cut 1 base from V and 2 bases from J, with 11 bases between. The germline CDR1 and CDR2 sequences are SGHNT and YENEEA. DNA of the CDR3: TGTGCCAGCAGCTTAGGAGGAGGACGGCAAGAGACCCAGTACTTC. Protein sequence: CASSLGGGRQETQYF.

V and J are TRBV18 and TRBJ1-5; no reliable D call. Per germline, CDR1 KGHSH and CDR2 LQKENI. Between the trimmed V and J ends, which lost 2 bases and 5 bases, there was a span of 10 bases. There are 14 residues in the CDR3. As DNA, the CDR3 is TGTGCCAGCTCACCAAATACAGTTGATCAGCCCCAGCATTTT. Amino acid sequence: CASSPNTVDQPQHF.

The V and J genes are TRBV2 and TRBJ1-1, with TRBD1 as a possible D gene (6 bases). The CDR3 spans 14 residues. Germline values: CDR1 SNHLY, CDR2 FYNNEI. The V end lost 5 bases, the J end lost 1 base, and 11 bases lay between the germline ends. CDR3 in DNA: TGTGCCAGCAGTTGGGAAGGGGGGAACACTGAAGCTTTCTTT. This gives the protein CASSWEGGNTEAFF. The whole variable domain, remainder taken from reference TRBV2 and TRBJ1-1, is EPEVTQTPSHQVTQMGQEVILRCVPISNHLYFYWYRQILGQKVEFLVSFYNNEISEKSEIFDDQFSVERPDGSNFTLKIRSTKLEDSAMYFCASSWEGGNTEAFFGQGTRLTVV.

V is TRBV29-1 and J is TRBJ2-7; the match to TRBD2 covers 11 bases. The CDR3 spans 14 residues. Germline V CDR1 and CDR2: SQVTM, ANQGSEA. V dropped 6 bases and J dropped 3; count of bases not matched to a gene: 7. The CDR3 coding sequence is TGCAGCGTGCAGACTAGCGGGGCACTCTACGAGCAGTACTTC. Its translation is CSVQTSGALYEQYF.

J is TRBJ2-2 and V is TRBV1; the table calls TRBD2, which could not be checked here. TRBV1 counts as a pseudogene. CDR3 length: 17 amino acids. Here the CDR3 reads CTSSPLCGGGRTGELFF. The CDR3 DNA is TGCACCAGCAGCCCCCTTTGCGGCGGGGGGAGAACCGGGGAGCTGTTTTTT.

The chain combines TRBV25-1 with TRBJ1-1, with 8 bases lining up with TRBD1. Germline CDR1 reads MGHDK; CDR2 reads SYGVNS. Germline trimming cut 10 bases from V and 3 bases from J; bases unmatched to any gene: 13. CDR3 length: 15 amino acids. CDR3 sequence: CATLPPDRDHTEAFF. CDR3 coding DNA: TGTGCCACCCTTCCACCGGACAGGGATCACACTGAAGCTTTCTTT.

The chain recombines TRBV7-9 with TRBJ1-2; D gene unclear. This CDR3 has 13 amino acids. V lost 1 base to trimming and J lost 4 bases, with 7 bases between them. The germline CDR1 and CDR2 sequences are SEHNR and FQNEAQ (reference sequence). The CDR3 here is CASSLGPGYGYTF. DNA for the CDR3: TGTGCCAGCAGCTTAGGGCCGGGCTATGGCTACACCTTC.

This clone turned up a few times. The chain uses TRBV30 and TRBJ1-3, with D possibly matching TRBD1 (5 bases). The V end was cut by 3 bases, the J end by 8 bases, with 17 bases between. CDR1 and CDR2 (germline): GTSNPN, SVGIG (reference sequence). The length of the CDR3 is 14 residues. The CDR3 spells CAWSSRGWGDTIYF. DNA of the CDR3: TGTGCCTGGAGCTCCCGGGGGTGGGGGGACACCATATATTTT. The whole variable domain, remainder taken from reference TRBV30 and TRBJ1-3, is SQTIHQWPATLVQPVGSPLSLECTVEGTSNPNLYWYRQAAGRGLQLLFYSVGIGQISSEVPQNLSASRPQDRQFILSSKKLLLSDSGFYLCAWSSRGWGDTIYFGEGSWLTVV.

CDR3 sequence: CASSVGWGESRDTQYF. The CDR3 coding sequence is TGTGCCAGCAGCGTCGGGTGGGGGGAGTCAAGAGATACGCAGTATTTT. The chain combines TRBV11-3 with TRBJ2-3; a possible D gene is TRBD2 (6 bases). The CDR3 covers 16 residues. V was trimmed by 5 bases and J by 5 bases, leaving 20 bases between them. The germline CDR1 and CDR2 sequences are SGHNT and YENEEA. The full variable domain, with the rest looked up from reference TRBV11-3 and TRBJ2-3, is EAGVVQSPRYKIIEKKQPVAFWCNPISGHNTLYWYLQNLGQGPELLIRYENEEAVDDSQLPKDRFSAERLKGVDSTLKIQPAELGDSAVYLCASSVGWGESRDTQYFGPGTRLTVL.

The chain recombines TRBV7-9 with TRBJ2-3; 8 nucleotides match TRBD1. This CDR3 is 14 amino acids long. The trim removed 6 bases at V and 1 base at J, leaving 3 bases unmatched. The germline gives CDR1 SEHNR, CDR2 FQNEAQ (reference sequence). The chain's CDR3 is CASRWGQGTDTQYF. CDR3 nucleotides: TGTGCCAGCAGGTGGGGACAGGGCACAGATACGCAGTATTTT. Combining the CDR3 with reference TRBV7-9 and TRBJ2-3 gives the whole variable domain DTGVSQNPRHKITKRGQNVTFRCDPISEHNRLYWYRQTLGQGPEFLTYFQNEAQLEKSRLLSDRFSAERPKGSFSTLEIQRTEQGDSAMYLCASRWGQGTDTQYFGPGTRLTVL.